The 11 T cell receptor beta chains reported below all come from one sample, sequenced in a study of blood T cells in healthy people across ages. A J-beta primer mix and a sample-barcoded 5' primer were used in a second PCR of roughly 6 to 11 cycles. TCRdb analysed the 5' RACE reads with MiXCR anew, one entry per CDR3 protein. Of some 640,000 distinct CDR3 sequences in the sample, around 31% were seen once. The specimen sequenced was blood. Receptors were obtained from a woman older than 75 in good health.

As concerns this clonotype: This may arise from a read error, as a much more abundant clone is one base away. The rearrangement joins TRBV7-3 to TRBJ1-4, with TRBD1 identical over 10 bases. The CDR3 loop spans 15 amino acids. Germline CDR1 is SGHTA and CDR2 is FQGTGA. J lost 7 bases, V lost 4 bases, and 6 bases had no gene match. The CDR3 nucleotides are TGTGCCAGCAGCTCATCCGGGACAGGGGTTGAAAAACTGTTTTTT. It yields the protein CASSSSGTGVEKLFF.

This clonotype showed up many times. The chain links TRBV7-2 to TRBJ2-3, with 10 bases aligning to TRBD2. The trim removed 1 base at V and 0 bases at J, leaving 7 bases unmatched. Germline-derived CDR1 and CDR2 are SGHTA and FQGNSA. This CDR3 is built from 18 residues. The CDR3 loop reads CASSLVAASGGSTDTQYF. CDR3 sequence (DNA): TGTGCCAGCAGCTTAGTGGCGGCTAGCGGGGGAAGCACAGATACGCAGTATTTT.

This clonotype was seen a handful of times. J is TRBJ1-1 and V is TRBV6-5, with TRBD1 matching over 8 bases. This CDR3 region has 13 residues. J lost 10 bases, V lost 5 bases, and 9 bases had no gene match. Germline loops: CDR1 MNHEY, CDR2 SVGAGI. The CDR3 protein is CASSNYRGLGAFF. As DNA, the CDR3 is TGTGCCAGCAGTAACTACAGGGGGTTAGGAGCTTTCTTT.

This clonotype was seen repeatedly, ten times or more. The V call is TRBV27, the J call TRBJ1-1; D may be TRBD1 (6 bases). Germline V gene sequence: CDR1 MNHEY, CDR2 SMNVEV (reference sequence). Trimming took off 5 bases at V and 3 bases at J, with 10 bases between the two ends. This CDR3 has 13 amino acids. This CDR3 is CASSLDRYTEAFF. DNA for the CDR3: TGTGCCAGCAGTCTAGACAGGTACACTGAAGCTTTCTTT.

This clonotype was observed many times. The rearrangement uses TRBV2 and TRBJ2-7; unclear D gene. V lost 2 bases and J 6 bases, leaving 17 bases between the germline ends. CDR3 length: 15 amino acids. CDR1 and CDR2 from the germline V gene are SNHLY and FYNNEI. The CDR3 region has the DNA TGTGCCAGCAGTGAACGGAGTAACTTGGGCTCCGAGCAGTACTTC. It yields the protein CASSERSNLGSEQYF. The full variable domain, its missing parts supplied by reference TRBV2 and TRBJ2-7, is EPEVTQTPSHQVTQMGQEVILRCVPISNHLYFYWYRQILGQKVEFLVSFYNNEISEKSEIFDDQFSVERPDGSNFTLKIRSTKLEDSAMYFCASSERSNLGSEQYFGPGTRLTVT.

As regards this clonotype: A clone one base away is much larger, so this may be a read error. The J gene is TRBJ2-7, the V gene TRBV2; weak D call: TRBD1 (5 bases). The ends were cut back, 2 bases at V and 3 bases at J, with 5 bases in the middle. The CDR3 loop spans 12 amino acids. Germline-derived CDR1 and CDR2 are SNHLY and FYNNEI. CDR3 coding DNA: TGTGCCAGCAGTGAAAGGGGCTACGAGCAGTACTTC. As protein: CASSERGYEQYF.

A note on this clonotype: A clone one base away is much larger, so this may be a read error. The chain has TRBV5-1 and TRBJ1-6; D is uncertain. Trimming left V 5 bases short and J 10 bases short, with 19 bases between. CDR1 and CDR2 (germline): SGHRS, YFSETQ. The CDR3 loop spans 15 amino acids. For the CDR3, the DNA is TGCGCCAGCAGACCCGAGGACGGCCCGTGGTCACCCCTCCACTTT. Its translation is CASRPEDGPWSPLHF.

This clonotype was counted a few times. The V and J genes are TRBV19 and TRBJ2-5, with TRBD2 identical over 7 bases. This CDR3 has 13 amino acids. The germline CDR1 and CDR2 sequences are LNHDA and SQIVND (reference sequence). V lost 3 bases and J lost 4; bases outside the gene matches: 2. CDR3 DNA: TGTGCCAGTAGTATCGCGGGGGTAGAGACCCAGTACTTC. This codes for CASSIAGVETQYF.

The CDR3 DNA reads TGTGCCAGCAGCGAATGGAGGGACAGGGTTGGTGGCTACACCTTC. Translation: CASSEWRDRVGGYTF. V is TRBV6-2 or TRBV6-3 and J is TRBJ1-2; 9 positions agree with TRBD1. After removal of 6 bases from V and 7 bases from J, the junction contained 12 bases not matched to a gene. The CDR3 is 15 amino acids. The germline gives CDR1 MNHEY, CDR2 SVGEGT.

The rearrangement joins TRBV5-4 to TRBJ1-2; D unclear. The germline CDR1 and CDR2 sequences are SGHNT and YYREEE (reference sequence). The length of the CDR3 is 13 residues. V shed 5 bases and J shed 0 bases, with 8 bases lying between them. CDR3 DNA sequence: TGTGCCAGCAGTTATTATTCTAACTATGGCTACACCTTC. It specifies CASSYYSNYGYTF.

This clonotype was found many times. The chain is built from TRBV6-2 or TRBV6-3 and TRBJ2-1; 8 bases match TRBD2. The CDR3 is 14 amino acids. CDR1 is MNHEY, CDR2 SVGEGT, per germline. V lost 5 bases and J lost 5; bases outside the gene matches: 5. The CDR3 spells CASSSGGFNNEQFF. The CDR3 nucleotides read TGTGCCAGCAGTAGCGGGGGCTTCAACAATGAGCAGTTCTTC.